The entry below gives a single T cell receptor beta chain sequence along with its context. What it binds is unknown. Investigators made cDNA in eight separate reactions per sample. With the 5' RACE reads reprocessed, TCRdb shows one record per CDR3 protein and no DNA. Across 350,000 to 550,000 distinct CDR3 sequences, the top ten clones capture about 2.4% of the sample. These data belong to a study of monozygotic twins with inflammatory bowel disease. In germline, CDR1 is KGHSH, CDR2 LQKENI. This CDR3 comprises 14 residues. Study-level results: Healthy co-twins, by inverse Simpson, had higher TCRbeta diversity than their siblings with IBD.

The source of this sequence is a human donor with ulcerative colitis or Crohn's disease, or a healthy co-twin of an affected twin (not recorded which). The material sequenced was blood. This sequence joins TRBV18 and TRBJ1-1; lacking DNA, the TRBD1 call made by TCRdb goes unchecked. This CDR3 is CASSSSGLNTEAFF.